Sequencing of this T cell receptor beta chain was carried out in a study of control samples from healthy donors and cancer patients. Libraries were prepared by immunoSEQ multiplex PCR; TCRdb keeps only in-frame clonotypes and omits some of them. The sample includes 54,000 or so clones, 85% to 95% of them seen just once. Per germline, CDR1 MNHEY and CDR2 SMNVEV (reference sequence). The CDR3 length is 15 residues. V was pared by 3 bases and J by 8 bases, with 18 bases between. The chain joins TRBV27 to TRBJ2-3, with D tentatively TRBD2 (6 bases). This TCR was sampled from a man aged 30 to 45 in good health. The sample taken for sequencing was blood. The CDR3 protein is CASSFLPGRSGTQYF. DNA for the CDR3: TGTGCCAGCAGTTTCTTACCAGGGAGGAGCGGTACGCAGTATTTT.